The present TCR beta chain was sequenced within a study of T cell responses to AZD1222 COVID-19 vaccine (dated by TCRdb to the early 2020s). Regarding the study in general: TCR sequencing covered 233 trial participants: 200 to 210 given two doses of AZD1222 and some 25 given two doses of MenACWY control vaccine. Trial participants were enrolled into age subgroups of 18-55, 56-69 and 70-plus years, which contained roughly 150, 30 and 60 TCR-sequenced participants, respectively. Findings and caveats that apply to the study as a whole: Nearly half of unique spike-specific TCRs reportedly recognized epitopes outside regions mutated in the B.1.351 and B.1.1.7 variants. Because no day 14 peak-response samples were available, repertoires were characterized only after the peak T cell response. The 56-69-year group was small, and its depth increase did not reach significance, likely because of low power. Vaccine-associated CD4 TCRs spanned the whole spike protein, with dominant responses in regions 160-218 and 743-854. Conclusions about previously exposed vaccinees are limited because only a handful of AZD1222 recipients were SARS-CoV-2 seropositive at baseline. After two AZD1222 doses, both the breadth and the depth of spike-specific TCRs were significantly higher than at day 0 and than in MenACWY recipients. Most participants were white British and females outnumbered males, and the authors suggested that clonal diversity may have been underestimated.

Clipping removes 3 bases from V and 3 bases from J, with 12 as the unmatched junction base count. Taken from the germline V gene (reference sequence), the CDR1 and CDR2 loops are SEHNR and FQNEAQ. Including cysteine and phenylalanine, the CDR3 has 18 amino acids. The kept DNA is CDR3 alone, 54 bases in frame from the first base. The time point label for this specimen denotes: about 28 days (+/-7) after the second vaccine dose. AZD1222 recipients whose second dose came at about 4 weeks and those whose second dose came at about 12 weeks were combined into one group, since spike-specific TCR depth and breadth did not differ between the two schedules. Vaccinee samples were obtained from the UK trials COV001 and COV002, which included a single-blind randomized controlled phase 2/3 trial of AZD1222 (ChAdOx1 nCoV-19) in healthy adults. Trial participant PBMC samples were collected at day 0 and day 28 after the second dose for TCRbeta chain sequencing.

The CDR3 regions of human TCRbeta chains were subjected to immunosequencing. Regarding the original processing steps: Repertoire TCRs were checked for matches against a reference library of SARS-CoV-2-specific TCRs that had been generated using the MIRA antigen-specificity platform. Breadth meant the fraction of unique TCRs that were SARS-CoV-2-associated, whereas depth meant the fraction of total T cells that were SARS-CoV-2-associated. Each spike-specific TCR was assigned to its reactive spike region and to a CD4 or CD8 class using the MIRA data. Log10-transformed breadth and depth values were compared by one-way ANOVA with Sidak's multiple comparisons tests. The clones in this table, taken by TCRdb from immuneACCESS, are in-frame only. Not every clone is retained; where verified, under half of the shortfall comes from an unresolved V gene, and the cause of the rest is unknown. That table gives V, J and clone size, and the DNA gave D and trimming. Across this sample there are about 120,000 clones, with approximately 90% seen only once. The top ten clonotypes cover 3% of the sample.

This clone came up once. Its specific antigen is unknown. The record has no base qualities; no much larger clone is one base away. Here the sequenced sample was peripheral blood, taken 28 days after the second AZD1222 dose. The chain employs TRBV7-9 and TRBJ2-1; TRBD1 fits 9 bases in the junction. The sequence was collected from an adult who received the AZD1222 COVID-19 vaccine. The CDR3 protein: CASSFKRLGQGSYNEQFF. The DNA is as follows: TGTGCCAGCAGCTTTAAGAGATTGGGACAGGGAAGCTACAATGAGCAGTTCTTC.